This TCR beta chain derives from a study of blood T cell repertoires in COVID-19. Overall study: Whether acute or convalescent, the COVID-19 samples came from the United States, Italy and Spain.

Seattle enrolled patients during active infection and tracked them longitudinally. The protocol was immunoSEQ multiplex PCR, while the TCRdb copy is restricted to in-frame clones and leaves out a portion. The sample shows approximately 160,000 clones, approximately 93% of them seen only once. J was trimmed by 0 bases and V by 1 base; bases with no gene match: 11. CDR3 length equals 18 residues. Germline V lookup: CDR1 SGHTA, CDR2 FQGNSA. The V gene is TRBV7-2, the J gene TRBJ2-7; TRBD2 matches at 8 bases. The sample consisted of peripheral blood. The sequence derives from an older woman with COVID-19, enrolled during active disease. The CDR3 reads CASSLVSGGGPSSYEQYF. In DNA, the CDR3 is TGTGCCAGCAGCTTAGTTTCCGGCGGGGGGCCCTCCTCCTACGAGCAGTACTTC. Looking up the rest from reference TRBV7-2 and TRBJ2-7 gives the full variable domain: GAGVSQSPSNKVTEKGKDVELRCDPISGHTALYWYRQSLGQGLEFLIYFQGNSAPDKSGLPSDRFSAERTGGSVSTLTIQRTQQEDSAVYLCASSLVSGGGPSSYEQYFGPGTRLTVT.